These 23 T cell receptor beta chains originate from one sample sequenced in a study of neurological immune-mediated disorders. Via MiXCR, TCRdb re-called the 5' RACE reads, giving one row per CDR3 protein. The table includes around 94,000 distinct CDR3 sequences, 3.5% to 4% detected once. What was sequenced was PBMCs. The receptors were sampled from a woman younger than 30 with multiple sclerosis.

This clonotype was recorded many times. CDR3 residues: CSARAGNYEQYF. The CDR3 DNA follows: TGCAGTGCTAGAGCGGGGAACTACGAGCAGTACTTC. The chain uses TRBV20-1 and TRBJ2-7, with D possibly TRBD2 on 5 matching bases. CDR1 is DFQATT, CDR2 SNEGSKA, per germline (reference sequence). There are 12 residues in the CDR3. Trimming pared 1 base from V and 3 bases from J, leaving 7 bases between.

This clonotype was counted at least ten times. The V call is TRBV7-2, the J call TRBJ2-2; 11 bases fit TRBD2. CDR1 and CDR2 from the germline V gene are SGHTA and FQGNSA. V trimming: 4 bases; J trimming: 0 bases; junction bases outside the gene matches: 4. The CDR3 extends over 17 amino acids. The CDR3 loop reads CASSSTSGIPNTGELFF. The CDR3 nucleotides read TGTGCCAGCAGCTCGACTAGCGGGATACCGAACACCGGGGAGCTGTTTTTT.

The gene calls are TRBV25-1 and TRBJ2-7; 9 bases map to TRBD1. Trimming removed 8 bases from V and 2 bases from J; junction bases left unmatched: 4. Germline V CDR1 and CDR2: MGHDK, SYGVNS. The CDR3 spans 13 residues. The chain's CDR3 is CASRGQGTYEQYF. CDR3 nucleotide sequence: TGTGCCAGCCGAGGACAGGGGACCTACGAGCAGTACTTC.

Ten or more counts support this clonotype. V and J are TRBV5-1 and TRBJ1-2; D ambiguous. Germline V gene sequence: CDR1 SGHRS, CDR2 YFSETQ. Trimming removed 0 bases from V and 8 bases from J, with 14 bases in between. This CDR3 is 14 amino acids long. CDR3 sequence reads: CASSLAPTAEGYTF. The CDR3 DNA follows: TGCGCCAGCAGCTTGGCGCCGACGGCTGAGGGCTACACCTTC.

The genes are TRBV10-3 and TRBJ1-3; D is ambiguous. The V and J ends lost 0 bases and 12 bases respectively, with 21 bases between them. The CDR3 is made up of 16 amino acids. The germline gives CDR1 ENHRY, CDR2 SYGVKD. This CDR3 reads CAISESRPSSGKNIYF. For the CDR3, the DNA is TGTGCCATCAGTGAGTCGAGACCGAGCTCTGGAAAAAACATATATTTT.

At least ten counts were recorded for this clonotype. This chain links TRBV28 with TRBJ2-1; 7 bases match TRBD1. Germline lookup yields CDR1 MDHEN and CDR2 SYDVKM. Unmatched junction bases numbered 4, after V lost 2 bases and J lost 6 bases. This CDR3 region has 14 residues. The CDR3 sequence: CASSLTGVSNEQFF. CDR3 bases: TGTGCCAGCAGTTTAACAGGGGTCTCCAATGAGCAGTTCTTC.

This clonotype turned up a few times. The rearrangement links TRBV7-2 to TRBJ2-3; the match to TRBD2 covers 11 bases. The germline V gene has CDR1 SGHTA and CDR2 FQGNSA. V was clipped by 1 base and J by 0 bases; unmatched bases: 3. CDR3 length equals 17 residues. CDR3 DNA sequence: TGTGCCAGCAGCTTAGTGACTAGCGGGAAAAGCACAGATACGCAGTATTTT. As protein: CASSLVTSGKSTDTQYF.

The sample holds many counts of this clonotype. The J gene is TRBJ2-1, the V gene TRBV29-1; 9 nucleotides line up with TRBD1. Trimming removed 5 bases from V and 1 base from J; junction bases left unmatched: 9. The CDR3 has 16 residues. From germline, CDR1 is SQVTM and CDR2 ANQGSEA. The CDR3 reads CSVRSDGQGSYNEQFF. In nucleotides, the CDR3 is TGCAGCGTTCGCTCAGACGGACAGGGGTCCTACAATGAGCAGTTCTTC.

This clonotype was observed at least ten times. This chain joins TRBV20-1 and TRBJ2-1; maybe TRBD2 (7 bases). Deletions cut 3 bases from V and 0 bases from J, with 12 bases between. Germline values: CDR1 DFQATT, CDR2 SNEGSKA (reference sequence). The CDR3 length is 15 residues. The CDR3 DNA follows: TGCAGTGCTAGGGGAGGGGGGGTCTCCTACAATGAGCAGTTCTTC. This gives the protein CSARGGGVSYNEQFF.

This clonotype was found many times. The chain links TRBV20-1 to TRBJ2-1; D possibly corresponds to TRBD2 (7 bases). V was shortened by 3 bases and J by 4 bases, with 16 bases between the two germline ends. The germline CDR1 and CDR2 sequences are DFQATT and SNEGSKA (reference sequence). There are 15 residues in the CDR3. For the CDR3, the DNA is TGCAGTGCTAGCTGGCGGGGGCCCAATTACAATGAGCAGTTCTTC. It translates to CSASWRGPNYNEQFF.

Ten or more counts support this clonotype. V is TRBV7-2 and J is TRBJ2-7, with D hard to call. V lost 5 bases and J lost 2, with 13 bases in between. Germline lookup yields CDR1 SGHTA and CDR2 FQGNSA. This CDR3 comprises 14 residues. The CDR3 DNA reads TGTGCCAGCAGCCTAGATGACGGTCCCTACGAGCAGTACTTC. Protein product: CASSLDDGPYEQYF.

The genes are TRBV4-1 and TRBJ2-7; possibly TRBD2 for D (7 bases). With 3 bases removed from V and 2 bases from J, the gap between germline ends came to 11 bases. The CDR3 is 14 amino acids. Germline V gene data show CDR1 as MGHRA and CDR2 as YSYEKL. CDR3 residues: CASSQRGLPYEQYF. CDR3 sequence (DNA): TGCGCCAGCAGCCAGCGGGGGCTCCCCTACGAGCAGTACTTC.

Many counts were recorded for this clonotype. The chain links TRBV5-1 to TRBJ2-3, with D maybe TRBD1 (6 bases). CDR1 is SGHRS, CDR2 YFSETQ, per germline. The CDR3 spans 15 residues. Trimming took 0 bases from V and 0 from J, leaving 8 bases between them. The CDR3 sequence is CASSLGDTSTDTQYF. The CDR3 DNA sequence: TGCGCCAGCAGCTTGGGGGACACCAGCACAGATACGCAGTATTTT.

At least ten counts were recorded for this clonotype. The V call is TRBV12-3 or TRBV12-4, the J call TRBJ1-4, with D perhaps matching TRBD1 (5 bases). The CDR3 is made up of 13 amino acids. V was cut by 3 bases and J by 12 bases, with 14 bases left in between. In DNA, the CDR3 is TGTGCCAGCAGTTTTGATTTTGGGGACGAACTGTTTTTT. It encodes CASSFDFGDELFF.

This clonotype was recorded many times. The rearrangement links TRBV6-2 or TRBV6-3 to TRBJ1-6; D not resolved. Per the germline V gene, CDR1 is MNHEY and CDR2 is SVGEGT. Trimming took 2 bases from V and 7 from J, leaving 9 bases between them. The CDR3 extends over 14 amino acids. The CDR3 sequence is CASSYPRVNSPLHF. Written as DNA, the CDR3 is TGTGCCAGCAGTTACCCCCGGGTGAATTCACCCCTCCACTTT.

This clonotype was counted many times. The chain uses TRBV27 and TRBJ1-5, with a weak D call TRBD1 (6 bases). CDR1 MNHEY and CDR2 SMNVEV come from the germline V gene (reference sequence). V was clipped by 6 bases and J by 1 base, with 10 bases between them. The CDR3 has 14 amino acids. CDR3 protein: CASRQGLSNQPQHF. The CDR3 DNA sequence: TGTGCCAGCAGACAGGGTCTCAGCAATCAGCCCCAGCATTTT.

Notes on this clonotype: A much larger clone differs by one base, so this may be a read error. The CDR3 DNA reads as TGTGCCAGCAGCTTTCCGGGGGGCCGAGGGACCGGGGATCTGTTTTTT. This codes for CASSFPGGRGTGDLFF. The V and J genes are TRBV5-6 and TRBJ2-2; TRBD2 might be the D (7 bases). CDR3 length equals 16 residues. Germline V gene data show CDR1 as SGHDT and CDR2 as YYEEEE.

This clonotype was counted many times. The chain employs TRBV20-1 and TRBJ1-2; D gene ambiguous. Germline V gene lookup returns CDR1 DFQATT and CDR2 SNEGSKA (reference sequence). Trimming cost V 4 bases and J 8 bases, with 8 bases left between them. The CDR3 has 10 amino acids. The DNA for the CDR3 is TGCAGTGCTACTGGTGGAGGCTACACCTTC. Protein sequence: CSATGGGYTF.

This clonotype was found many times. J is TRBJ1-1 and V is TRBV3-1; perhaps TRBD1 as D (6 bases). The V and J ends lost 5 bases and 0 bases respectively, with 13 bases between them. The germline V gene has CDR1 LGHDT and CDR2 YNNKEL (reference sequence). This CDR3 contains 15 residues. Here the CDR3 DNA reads TGTGCCAGCAGCTTATTCGGACAGCTGAACACTGAAGCTTTCTTT. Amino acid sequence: CASSLFGQLNTEAFF.

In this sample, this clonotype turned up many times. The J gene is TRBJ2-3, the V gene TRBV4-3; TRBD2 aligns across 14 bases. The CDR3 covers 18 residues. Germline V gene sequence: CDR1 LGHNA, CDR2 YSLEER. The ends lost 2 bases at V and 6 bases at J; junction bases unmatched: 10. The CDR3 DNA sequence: TGCGCCAGCAGCCAAACCGCGACGGGACTAGCGGGAGAGGATACGCAGTATTTT. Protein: CASSQTATGLAGEDTQYF.

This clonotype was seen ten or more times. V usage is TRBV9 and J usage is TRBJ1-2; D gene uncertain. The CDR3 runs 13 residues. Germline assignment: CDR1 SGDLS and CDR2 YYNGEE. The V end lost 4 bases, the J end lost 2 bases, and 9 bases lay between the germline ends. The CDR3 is CASSPDGNYGYTF. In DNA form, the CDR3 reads TGTGCCAGCAGCCCCGACGGGAACTATGGCTACACCTTC.

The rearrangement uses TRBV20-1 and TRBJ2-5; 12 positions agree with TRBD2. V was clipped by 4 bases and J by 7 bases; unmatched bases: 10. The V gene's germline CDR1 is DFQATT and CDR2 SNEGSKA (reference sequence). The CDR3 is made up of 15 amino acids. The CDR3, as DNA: TGCAGTGCTACACCGACTAGCGGGGGAAGGGGGACCCAGTACTTC. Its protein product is CSATPTSGGRGTQYF.

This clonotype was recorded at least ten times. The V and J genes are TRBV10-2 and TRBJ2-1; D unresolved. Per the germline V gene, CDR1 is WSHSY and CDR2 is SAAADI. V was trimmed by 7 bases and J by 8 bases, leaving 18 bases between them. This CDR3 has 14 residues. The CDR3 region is CASTAPSPWDEQFF. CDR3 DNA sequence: TGCGCCAGCACCGCCCCCTCCCCGTGGGATGAGCAGTTCTTC.